Listed here are 9 T cell receptor beta chains from one sample, sequenced in a study of CD8 T cells in ankylosing spondylitis. MiXCR, run by TCRdb on the 5' RACE reads, gives a single entry per CDR3 protein. The sample lists some 130,000 distinct CDR3 sequences, roughly 9% occurring once. The sequenced sample was blood, either unsorted or a sorted T cell fraction (not recorded which). The receptors shown here come from a male donor with ankylosing spondylitis or in good health (not recorded which).

The sample holds many counts of this clonotype. The chain combines TRBV6-2 or TRBV6-3 with TRBJ1-5; 7 bases match TRBD1. Looked up from germline, CDR1 is MNHEY and CDR2 is SVGEGT. The J segment lost 0 bases and the V segment lost 5 bases, leaving 7 bases of the junction unmatched. The CDR3 length is 16 residues. The DNA for the CDR3 is TGTGCCAGCAGTCTCCAACAGGGGTATAGCAATCAGCCCCAGCATTTT. Translating it yields CASSLQQGYSNQPQHF.

The V gene is TRBV5-1, the J gene TRBJ2-7; D is ambiguous. Looked up from germline, CDR1 is SGHRS and CDR2 is YFSETQ. The germline V and J ends were trimmed by 0 bases and 0 bases, with 13 bases remaining between them. This CDR3 comprises 16 residues. The CDR3 loop is CASSLETRLSSYEQYF. For the CDR3, the DNA is TGCGCCAGCAGCTTGGAAACCAGGCTCAGCTCCTACGAGCAGTACTTC.

The rearrangement uses TRBV6-2 or TRBV6-3 and TRBJ2-7; 7 nucleotides agree with TRBD1. The ends lost 6 bases at V and 3 bases at J; junction bases unmatched: 8. The CDR3 totals 14 residues. In germline, CDR1 is MNHEY, CDR2 SVGEGT. CDR3 region: CASSHRQGVYEQYF. The CDR3 DNA reads as TGTGCCAGCAGCCACAGACAGGGTGTCTACGAGCAGTACTTC.

This clonotype occurred many times. The chain carries TRBV20-1 and TRBJ2-1; 12 nucleotides align to TRBD2. The germline V gene encodes CDR1 DFQATT and CDR2 SNEGSKA (reference sequence). The CDR3 contains 16 residues. Trimming cost V 1 base and J 7 bases; bases outside gene matches: 8. The CDR3 region is CSARGPAGLAGNEQFF. The CDR3 DNA follows: TGCAGTGCTAGAGGCCCGGCGGGACTAGCGGGTAATGAGCAGTTCTTC.

This clonotype has a count of ten or more. The J gene is TRBJ2-3, the V gene TRBV29-1; D gene unclear. CDR1 and CDR2 from the germline V gene are SQVTM and ANQGSEA. The CDR3 is 13 amino acids. The germline V and J ends were trimmed by 8 bases and 2 bases, with 14 bases remaining between them. CDR3 in DNA: TGCAGCTTGGCCCTGAGGACCACAGATACGCAGTATTTT. Its protein is CSLALRTTDTQYF.

V usage is TRBV5-5 and J usage is TRBJ2-5; no clear D gene. The germline CDR1 and CDR2 sequences are SGHKS and YYEKEE (reference sequence). V was cut by 4 bases and J by 5 bases, with 15 bases left in between. This CDR3 contains 14 residues. The CDR3 DNA reads TGTGCCAGCAGCCCCCTGGCCAGCTTTGAGACCCAGTACTTC. This gives the protein CASSPLASFETQYF. Full variable domain (rest looked up from reference TRBV5-5 and TRBJ2-5): DAGVTQSPTHLIKTRGQQVTLRCSPISGHKSVSWYQQVLGQGPQFIFQYYEKEERGRGNFPDRFSARQFPNYSSELNVNALLLGDSALYLCASSPLASFETQYFGPGTRLLVL.

This clonotype has just a few counts. The V call is TRBV6-1, the J call TRBJ2-1; D is unresolved. The CDR3 loop spans 14 amino acids. The germline V gene encodes CDR1 MNHNS and CDR2 SASEGT. V was pared by 5 bases and J by 0 bases, with 8 bases between. The CDR3 sequence: CASSTSSSYNEQFF. CDR3 nucleotide sequence: TGTGCCAGCAGTACGTCTAGCTCCTACAATGAGCAGTTCTTC.

The chain couples TRBV20-1 to TRBJ2-1, with no clear D. V dropped 5 bases and J dropped 2 bases, with 16 bases sitting between them. The V gene's germline CDR1 is DFQATT and CDR2 SNEGSKA (reference sequence). This CDR3 is built from 15 residues. The CDR3 loop is CSAALGPNTYNEQFF. CDR3 coding DNA: TGCAGTGCTGCCCTCGGGCCTAACACCTACAATGAGCAGTTCTTC.

The rearrangement joins TRBV20-1 to TRBJ1-6, with 8 nucleotides matching TRBD1. The length of the CDR3 is 14 residues. The germline V gene has CDR1 DFQATT and CDR2 SNEGSKA (reference sequence). J lost 7 bases, V lost 5 bases, and 7 bases had no gene match. The DNA for the CDR3 is TGCAGTGCTGACAGGGGAATGGGGAATTCACCCCTCCACTTT. This sequence encodes CSADRGMGNSPLHF.